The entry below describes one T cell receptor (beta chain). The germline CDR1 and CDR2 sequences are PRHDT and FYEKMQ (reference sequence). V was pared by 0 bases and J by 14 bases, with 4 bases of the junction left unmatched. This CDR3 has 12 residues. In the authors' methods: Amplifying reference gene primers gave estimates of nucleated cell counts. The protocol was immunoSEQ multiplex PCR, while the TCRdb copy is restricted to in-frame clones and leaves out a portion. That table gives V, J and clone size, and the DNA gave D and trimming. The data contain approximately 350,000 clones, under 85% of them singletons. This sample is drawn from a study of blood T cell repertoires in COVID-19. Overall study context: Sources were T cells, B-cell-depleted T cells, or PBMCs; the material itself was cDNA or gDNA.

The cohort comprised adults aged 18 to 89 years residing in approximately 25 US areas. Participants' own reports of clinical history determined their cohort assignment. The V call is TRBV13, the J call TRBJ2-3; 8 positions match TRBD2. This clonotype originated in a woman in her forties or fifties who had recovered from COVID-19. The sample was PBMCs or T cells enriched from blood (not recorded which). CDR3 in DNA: TGTGCCAGCAGCTTAGGCGGGGGGGCCGGGTATTTT. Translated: CASSLGGGAGYF. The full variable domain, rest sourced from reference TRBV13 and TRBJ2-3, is AAGVIQSPRHLIKEKRETATLKCYPIPRHDTVYWYQQGPGQDPQFLISFYEKMQSDKGSIPDRFSAQQFSDYHSELNMSSLELGDSALYFCASSLGGGAGYFGPGTRLTVL.